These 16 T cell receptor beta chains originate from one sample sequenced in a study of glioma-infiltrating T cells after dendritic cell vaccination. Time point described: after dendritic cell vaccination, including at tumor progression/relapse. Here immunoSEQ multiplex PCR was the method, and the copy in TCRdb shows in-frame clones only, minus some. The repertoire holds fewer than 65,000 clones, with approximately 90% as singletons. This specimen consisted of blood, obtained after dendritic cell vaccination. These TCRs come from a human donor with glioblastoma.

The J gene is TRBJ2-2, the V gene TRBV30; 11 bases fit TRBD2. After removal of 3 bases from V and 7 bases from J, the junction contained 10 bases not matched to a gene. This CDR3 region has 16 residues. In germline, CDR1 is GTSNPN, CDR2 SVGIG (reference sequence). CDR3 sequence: CAWRHGTSGRFGELFF. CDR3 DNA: TGTGCCTGGAGACACGGGACTAGCGGACGTTTCGGGGAGCTGTTTTTT. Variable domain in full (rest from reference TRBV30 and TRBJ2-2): SQTIHQWPATLVQPVGSPLSLECTVEGTSNPNLYWYRQAAGRGLQLLFYSVGIGQISSEVPQNLSASRPQDRQFILSSKKLLLSDSGFYLCAWRHGTSGRFGELFFGEGSRLTVL.

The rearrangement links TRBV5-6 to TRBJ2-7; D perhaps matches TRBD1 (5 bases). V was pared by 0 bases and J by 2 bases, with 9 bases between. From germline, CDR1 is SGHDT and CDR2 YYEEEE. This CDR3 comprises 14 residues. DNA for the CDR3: TGTGCCAGCAGCTTGGCACAGGCCACCTACGAGCAGTACTTC. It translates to CASSLAQATYEQYF.

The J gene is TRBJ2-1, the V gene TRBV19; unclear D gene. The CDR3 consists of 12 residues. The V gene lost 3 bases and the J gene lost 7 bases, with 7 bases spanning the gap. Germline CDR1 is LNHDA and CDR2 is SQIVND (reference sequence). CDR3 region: CASSILFNEQFF. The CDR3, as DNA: TGTGCCAGTAGTATCTTGTTTAATGAGCAGTTCTTC.

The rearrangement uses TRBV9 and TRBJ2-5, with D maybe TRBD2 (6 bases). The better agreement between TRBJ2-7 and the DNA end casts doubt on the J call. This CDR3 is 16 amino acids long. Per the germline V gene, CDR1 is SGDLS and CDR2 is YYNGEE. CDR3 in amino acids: CASSPLLKGGHYEQYF. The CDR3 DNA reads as TGTGCCAGCAGCCCGCTCCTCAAGGGAGGCCACTACGAGCAGTACTTC.

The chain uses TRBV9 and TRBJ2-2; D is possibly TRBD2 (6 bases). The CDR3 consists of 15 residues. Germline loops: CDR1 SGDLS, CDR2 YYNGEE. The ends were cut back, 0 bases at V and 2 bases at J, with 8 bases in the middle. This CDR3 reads CASSVGGANTGELFF. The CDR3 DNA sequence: TGTGCCAGCAGCGTAGGCGGGGCAAACACCGGGGAGCTGTTTTTT.

The CDR3 DNA is TGTGCCAGCAGCCAAGTAGCGGAGGAGAGACGGGAGACCCAGTACTTC. This gives the protein CASSQVAEERRETQYF. The rearrangement uses TRBV14 and TRBJ2-5; maybe TRBD2 (6 bases). The CDR3 is made up of 16 amino acids. Germline V lookup: CDR1 SGHDN, CDR2 FVKESK. The germline V and J ends were trimmed by 1 base and 5 bases, with 17 bases remaining between them.

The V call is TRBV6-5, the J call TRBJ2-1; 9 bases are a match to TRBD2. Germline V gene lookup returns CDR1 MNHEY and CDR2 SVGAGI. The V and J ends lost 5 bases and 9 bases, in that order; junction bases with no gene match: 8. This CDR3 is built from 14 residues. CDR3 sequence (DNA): TGTGCCAGCAGTATTAGCGGGAGAAGGGTTGAGCAGTTCTTC. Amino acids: CASSISGRRVEQFF.

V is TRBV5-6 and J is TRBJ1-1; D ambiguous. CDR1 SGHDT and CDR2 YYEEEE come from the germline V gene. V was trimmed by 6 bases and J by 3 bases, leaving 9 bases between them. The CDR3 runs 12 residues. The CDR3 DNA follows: TGTGCCAGCACCGTTCTACACACTGAAGCTTTCTTT. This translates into CASTVLHTEAFF. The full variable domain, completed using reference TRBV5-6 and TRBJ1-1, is DAGVTQSPTHLIKTRGQQVTLRCSPKSGHDTVSWYQQALGQGPQFIFQYYEEEERQRGNFPDRFSGHQFPNYSSELNVNALLLGDSALYLCASTVLHTEAFFGQGTRLTVV.

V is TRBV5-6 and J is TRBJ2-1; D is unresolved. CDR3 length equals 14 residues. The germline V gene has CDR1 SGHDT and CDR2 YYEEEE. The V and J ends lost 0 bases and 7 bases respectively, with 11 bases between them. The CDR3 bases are TGTGCCAGCAGCTTGGGACTTGGTGATAATGAGCAGTTCTTC. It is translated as CASSLGLGDNEQFF.

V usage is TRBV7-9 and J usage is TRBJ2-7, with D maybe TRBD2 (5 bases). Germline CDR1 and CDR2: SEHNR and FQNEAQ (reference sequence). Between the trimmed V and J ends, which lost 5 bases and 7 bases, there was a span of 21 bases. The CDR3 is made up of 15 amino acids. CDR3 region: CASSTRLPLLGEQYF. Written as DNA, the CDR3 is TGTGCCAGCAGCACCCGACTACCCCTGTTGGGAGAGCAGTACTTC. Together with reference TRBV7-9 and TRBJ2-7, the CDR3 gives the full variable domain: DTGVSQNPRHKITKRGQNVTFRCDPISEHNRLYWYRQTLGQGPEFLTYFQNEAQLEKSRLLSDRFSAERPKGSFSTLEIQRTEQGDSAMYLCASSTRLPLLGEQYFGPGTRLTVT.

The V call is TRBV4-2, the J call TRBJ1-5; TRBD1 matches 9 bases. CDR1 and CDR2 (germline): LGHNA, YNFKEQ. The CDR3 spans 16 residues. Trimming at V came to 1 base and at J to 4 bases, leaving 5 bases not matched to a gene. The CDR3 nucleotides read TGTGCCAGCAGCCAAGCCGGGACAGGGACGAATCAGCCCCAGCATTTT. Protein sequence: CASSQAGTGTNQPQHF.

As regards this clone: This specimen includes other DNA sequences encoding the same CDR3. Here the CDR3 reads CASSFSRTGGTEAFF. In DNA, the CDR3 is TGTGCCAGCAGCTTCTCCCGGACAGGGGGCACTGAAGCTTTCTTT. V gene TRBV6-5 combines with J gene TRBJ1-1; 10 nucleotides line up with TRBD1. The V and J ends lost 6 bases and 4 bases, in that order; junction bases with no gene match: 8. Germline V CDR1 and CDR2: MNHEY, SVGAGI. The CDR3 runs to 15 residues.

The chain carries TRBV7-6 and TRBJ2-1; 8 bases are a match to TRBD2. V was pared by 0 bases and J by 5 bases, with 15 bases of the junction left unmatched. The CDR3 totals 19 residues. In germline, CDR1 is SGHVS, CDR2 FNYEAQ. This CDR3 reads CASSLARGRTSRVDNEQFF. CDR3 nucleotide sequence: TGTGCCAGCAGCTTAGCCCGAGGGCGGACTAGCCGGGTCGACAATGAGCAGTTCTTC.

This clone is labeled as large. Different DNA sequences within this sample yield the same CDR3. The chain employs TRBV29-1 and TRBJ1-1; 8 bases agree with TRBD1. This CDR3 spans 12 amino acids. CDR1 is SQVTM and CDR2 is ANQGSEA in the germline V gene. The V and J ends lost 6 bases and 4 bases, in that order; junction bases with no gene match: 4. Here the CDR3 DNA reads TGCAGCGTGGCAACAGGGGGCACTGAAGCTTTCTTT. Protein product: CSVATGGTEAFF.

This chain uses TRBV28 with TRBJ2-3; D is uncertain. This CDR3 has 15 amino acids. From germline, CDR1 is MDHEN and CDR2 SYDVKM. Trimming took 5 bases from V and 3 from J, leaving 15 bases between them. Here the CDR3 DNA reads TGTGCCAGCAGTCAGACTTCAATAGTGACAGATACGCAGTATTTT. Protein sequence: CASSQTSIVTDTQYF.

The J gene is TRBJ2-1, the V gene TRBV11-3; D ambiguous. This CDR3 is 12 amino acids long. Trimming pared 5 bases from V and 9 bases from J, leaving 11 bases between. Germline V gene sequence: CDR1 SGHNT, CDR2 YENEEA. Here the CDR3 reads CASSPSGREQFF. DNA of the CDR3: TGTGCCAGCAGCCCCTCCGGTCGTGAGCAGTTCTTC.